This entry concerns a single TCR beta chain. With 4 bases removed from V and 3 bases from J, the gap between germline ends came to 7 bases. The CDR3 length is 13 residues. CDR1 and CDR2 from the germline V gene are LNHDA and SQIVND (reference sequence). TCRdb's table, derived via immunoSEQ multiplex PCR, lists solely in-frame clones and lacks some. The sample shows about 320,000 clones, 85% of them seen only once. This specimen belongs to a study of blood T cell repertoires in COVID-19. V and J are TRBV19 and TRBJ1-5, with D unclear. Specimen: peripheral blood. The receptor comes from a human donor in a cohort sampled during active COVID-19. The CDR3 spells CASSRLLNQPQHF. The DNA for the CDR3 is TGTGCCAGTAGTAGACTGCTCAATCAGCCCCAGCATTTT. The variable domain in full, with the rest retrieved from reference TRBV19 and TRBJ1-5, is DGGITQSPKYLFRKEGQNVTLSCEQNLNHDAMYWYRQDPGQGLRLIYYSQIVNDFQKGDIAEGYSVSREKKESFPLTVTSAQKNPTAFYLCASSRLLNQPQHFGDGTRLSIL.